These 30 T cell receptor beta chains were sequenced from one sample in a study of T cells after yellow fever vaccination. One entry per CDR3 protein results from TCRdb running MiXCR on the 5' RACE reads. The sample holds 550,000 or so distinct CDR3 sequences, about 19% seen once. Here the sequenced sample was PBMCs, taken 15 days after the yellow fever booster vaccination. The receptors stem from a man aged 25-40 years who received the YFV17D yellow fever vaccine.

This clonotype was seen more than once but under ten times. The V gene is TRBV12-3 or TRBV12-4, the J gene TRBJ2-7; D gene uncertain. This CDR3 has 13 residues. V was cut by 6 bases and J by 4 bases, with 13 bases left in between. The CDR3 sequence: CASSLPISYEQYF. DNA of the CDR3: TGTGCCAGCAGCCTACCCATTTCGTACGAGCAGTACTTC.

This clonotype was seen a few times. The rearrangement uses TRBV24-1 and TRBJ2-7; no firm D call. There are 13 residues in the CDR3. Per the germline V gene, CDR1 is KGHDR and CDR2 is SFDVKD. V dropped 5 bases and J dropped 2 bases, with 9 bases sitting between them. The CDR3: CATSGPPPYEQYF. CDR3 DNA sequence: TGTGCCACCAGTGGTCCTCCTCCCTACGAGCAGTACTTC.

This clonotype has only a few counts. The chain combines TRBV7-2 with TRBJ2-1, with 14 bases fitting TRBD2. V lost 3 bases and J lost 13; bases outside the gene matches: 2. CDR3 size: 13 residues. Germline V gene data show CDR1 as SGHTA and CDR2 as FQGNSA. The CDR3 DNA reads TGTGCCAGCAGCTTGGGACTAGCGGGAGTTCAGTTCTTC. As protein: CASSLGLAGVQFF. The variable domain in full, with the rest retrieved from reference TRBV7-2 and TRBJ2-1, is GAGVSQSPSNKVTEKGKDVELRCDPISGHTALYWYRQSLGQGLEFLIYFQGNSAPDKSGLPSDRFSAERTGGSVSTLTIQRTQQEDSAVYLCASSLGLAGVQFFGPGTRLTVL.

This sequence joins TRBV3-1 and TRBJ1-1, with TRBD1 as a possible D gene (5 bases). From germline, CDR1 is LGHDT and CDR2 YNNKEL (reference sequence). The CDR3 extends over 13 amino acids. Trimming cost V 2 bases and J 5 bases, with 9 bases left between them. DNA of the CDR3: TGTGCCAGCAGCCAATCTGGGGGAACTGAAGCTTTCTTT. It specifies CASSQSGGTEAFF. Full variable domain (outside the CDR3, taken from reference TRBV3-1 and TRBJ1-1): DTAVSQTPKYLVTQMGNDKSIKCEQNLGHDTMYWYKQDSKKFLKIMFSYNNKELIINETVPNRFSPKSPDKAHLNLHINSLELGDSAVYFCASSQSGGTEAFFGQGTRLTVV.

The rearrangement links TRBV20-1 to TRBJ2-6, with D hard to call. Germline CDR1 and CDR2: DFQATT and SNEGSKA (reference sequence). Deletions cut 4 bases from V and 2 bases from J, with 0 bases between. This CDR3 spans 11 amino acids. The CDR3 reads CSATGANVLTF. CDR3 sequence (DNA): TGCAGTGCTACTGGGGCCAACGTCCTGACTTTC.

This chain's CDR3 is CATSNARSTDTQYF. The CDR3 DNA is TGTGCCACCAGCAACGCCCGTAGCACAGATACGCAGTATTTT. The rearrangement links TRBV15 to TRBJ2-3; D gene unclear. The CDR3 contains 14 residues. The ends were cut back, 4 bases at V and 0 bases at J, with 8 bases in the middle. In germline, CDR1 is LNHNV, CDR2 YYDKDF (reference sequence).

J is TRBJ1-1 and V is TRBV7-2; D uncertain. V lost 1 base and J 1 base, leaving 13 bases between the germline ends. CDR1 SGHTA and CDR2 FQGNSA come from the germline V gene. The CDR3 is 16 residues long. The CDR3 region has the DNA TGTGCCAGCAGCTTAGTGGGTTCATCCGCGAACACTGAAGCTTTCTTT. It yields the protein CASSLVGSSANTEAFF.

This chain connects TRBV3-1 to TRBJ2-7, with D perhaps given as TRBD1 or TRBD2 (5 bases each). CDR1 is LGHDT and CDR2 is YNNKEL in the germline V gene (reference sequence). CDR3 length: 14 residues. The V end lost 2 bases, the J end lost 6 bases, and 14 bases lay between the germline ends. The CDR3 loop reads CASSQQNQGAEQYF. DNA for the CDR3: TGTGCCAGCAGCCAACAAAATCAGGGAGCCGAGCAGTACTTC.

The table lists this clonotype with many counts. The chain has TRBV7-2 and TRBJ2-5, with 8 nucleotides matching TRBD1. This CDR3 contains 15 residues. Germline lookup yields CDR1 SGHTA and CDR2 FQGNSA. With V trimmed by 1 base and J by 1 base, 2 bases remained unmatched. The CDR3 nucleotides are TGTGCCAGCAGCTTAGGAGGGACAGGCCAAGAGACCCAGTACTTC. The encoded protein is CASSLGGTGQETQYF.

This clonotype has only a few counts. This rearrangement joins TRBV29-1 to TRBJ2-3; D is ambiguous. There are 12 residues in the CDR3. V shed 6 bases and J shed 6 bases, with 13 bases lying between them. Germline values: CDR1 SQVTM, CDR2 ANQGSEA. The CDR3 here is CSVSDGVDTQYF. Written as DNA, the CDR3 is TGCAGCGTGTCAGACGGTGTCGATACGCAGTATTTT.

J is TRBJ2-6 and V is TRBV7-2; D is unclear. Germline V gene lookup returns CDR1 SGHTA and CDR2 FQGNSA. This CDR3 spans 15 amino acids. V was shortened by 4 bases and J by 2 bases, with 9 bases between the two germline ends. The CDR3 is CASSSKVPGANVLTF. Written as DNA, the CDR3 is TGTGCCAGCAGCTCTAAAGTCCCTGGGGCCAACGTCCTGACTTTC.

This rearrangement joins TRBV20-1 to TRBJ2-2, with 7 bases aligning to TRBD1. Germline loops: CDR1 DFQATT, CDR2 SNEGSKA (reference sequence). This CDR3 has 14 residues. Germline trimming cut 3 bases from V and 6 bases from J; bases unmatched to any gene: 7. DNA for the CDR3: TGCAGTGCTAGGGCCGGAAGGGGGCCCGGGGAGCTGTTTTTT. Translation: CSARAGRGPGELFF.

V and J are TRBV7-6 and TRBJ2-7, with 8 bases that match TRBD1. CDR1 is SGHVS, CDR2 FNYEAQ, per germline. Trimming at V came to 2 bases and at J to 2 bases, leaving 8 bases not matched to a gene. CDR3 size: 16 residues. CDR3 sequence: CASSLKVGTGPYEQYF. The CDR3 DNA reads TGTGCCAGCAGCTTAAAGGTTGGGACAGGTCCCTACGAGCAGTACTTC.

The chain recombines TRBV20-1 with TRBJ2-7; no firm D call. The germline gives CDR1 DFQATT, CDR2 SNEGSKA (reference sequence). Trimming cost V 3 bases and J 1 base, with 10 bases left between them. This CDR3 is built from 13 residues. The CDR3 loop reads CSASEVESYEQYF. The CDR3 coding sequence is TGCAGTGCTAGTGAGGTCGAATCCTACGAGCAGTACTTC.

This clonotype was picked up a small number of times. This chain links TRBV10-3 with TRBJ2-3, with D perhaps matching TRBD2 (5 bases). The V gene lost 0 bases and the J gene lost 5 bases, with 9 bases spanning the gap. CDR1 is ENHRY, CDR2 SYGVKD, per germline. The CDR3 sequence is 14 residues long. Here the CDR3 reads CAISESRARDTQYF. The CDR3 DNA sequence: TGTGCCATCAGTGAGTCGAGGGCGAGAGATACGCAGTATTTT.

CDR3 protein: CSVEEGRGYIQYF. The CDR3 nucleotides read TGCAGCGTTGAAGAAGGCAGGGGGTACATTCAGTACTTC. This chain links TRBV29-1 with TRBJ2-4; 7 bases map to TRBD1. This CDR3 has 13 amino acids. Germline CDR1 reads SQVTM; CDR2 reads ANQGSEA. With V trimmed by 0 bases and J by 8 bases, 4 bases remained unmatched. Variable domain in full (rest from reference TRBV29-1 and TRBJ2-4): SAVISQKPSRDICQRGTSLTIQCQVDSQVTMMFWYRQQPGQSLTLIATANQGSEATYESGFVIDKFPISRPNLTFSTLTVSNMSPEDSSIYLCSVEEGRGYIQYFGAGTRLSVL.

This clonotype was counted only a few times. V usage is TRBV5-5 and J usage is TRBJ2-7, with D perhaps TRBD1 (6 bases). With 2 bases removed from V and 5 bases from J, the gap between germline ends came to 17 bases. The CDR3 totals 15 residues. From germline, CDR1 is SGHKS and CDR2 YYEKEE (reference sequence). CDR3 loop: CASSLPQGFRHEQYF. Here the CDR3 DNA reads TGTGCCAGCAGCTTACCGCAGGGGTTTCGGCACGAGCAGTACTTC.

This clonotype showed up just a few times. The rearrangement joins TRBV6-1 to TRBJ2-3; D is uncertain. Trimming shortened V by 6 bases and J by 0 bases, and 7 bases separated the two germline ends. The germline CDR1 and CDR2 sequences are MNHNS and SASEGT. The CDR3 sequence is 13 residues long. CDR3 sequence: CASRTQSTDTQYF. The CDR3 coding sequence is TGTGCCAGCAGGACACAGAGCACAGATACGCAGTATTTT.

This clonotype appeared a few times. The rearrangement joins TRBV12-3 or TRBV12-4 to TRBJ2-7; 7 bases align to TRBD1. Unmatched junction bases numbered 5, after V lost 3 bases and J lost 6 bases. The CDR3 length is 13 residues. The chain's CDR3 is CASSLVTGSEQYF. Written as DNA, the CDR3 is TGTGCCAGCAGTTTGGTGACAGGGAGCGAGCAGTACTTC.

This clonotype was observed a handful of times. The rearrangement joins TRBV19 to TRBJ2-5, with 7 nucleotides matching TRBD1. Germline V CDR1 and CDR2: LNHDA, SQIVND (reference sequence). The CDR3 is 14 residues long. Losses at the gene ends were 5 bases for V and 6 bases for J; bases not matched to a gene: 9. This CDR3 is CASSPYDRAKTQYF. Written as DNA, the CDR3 is TGTGCCAGTAGTCCTTACGACAGGGCGAAGACCCAGTACTTC.

This sequence joins TRBV19 and TRBJ1-2; D perhaps matches TRBD1 (6 bases). Deletions cut 6 bases from V and 6 bases from J, with 26 bases between. Germline values: CDR1 LNHDA, CDR2 SQIVND (reference sequence). The length of the CDR3 is 17 residues. The CDR3 DNA follows: TGTGCCAGTAGCTCATTCCATGGGGCAGGGGATCCCGATGGCTACACCTTC. Encoded protein: CASSSFHGAGDPDGYTF.

This clonotype was counted between two and nine times. The V call is TRBV12-3 or TRBV12-4, the J call TRBJ2-3, with 9 positions matching TRBD1. J was trimmed by 8 bases and V by 4 bases; bases with no gene match: 7. The CDR3 sequence is 14 residues long. CDR3 in amino acids: CASSSQGAVGTQYF. The CDR3 DNA is TGTGCCAGCAGTTCACAGGGGGCGGTGGGTACGCAGTATTTT.

In its sample, this clonotype was seen many times. J is TRBJ2-7 and V is TRBV20-1; TRBD2 aligns across 14 bases. V gave up 4 bases and J gave up 6 bases; unmatched junction bases: 2. The CDR3 consists of 13 residues. Germline-derived CDR1 and CDR2 are DFQATT and SNEGSKA (reference sequence). The CDR3 here is CSAIGLAGGEQYF. CDR3 nucleotide sequence: TGCAGTGCTATTGGACTAGCGGGAGGCGAGCAGTACTTC.

The V call is TRBV7-7, the J call TRBJ2-3; D is possibly TRBD2 (6 bases). From germline, CDR1 is SSHAT and CDR2 FNYEAQ (reference sequence). V lost 4 bases, J lost 5 bases, and 13 bases lay in between. The length of the CDR3 is 14 residues. The CDR3 loop reads CASSYGTGRDTQYF. CDR3 sequence (DNA): TGTGCCAGCAGCTACGGGACTGGCCGAGATACGCAGTATTTT.

The chain links TRBV7-9 to TRBJ1-5, with D maybe TRBD1 (5 bases). Germline V CDR1 and CDR2: SEHNR, FQNEAQ (reference sequence). The CDR3 has 15 amino acids. V was shortened by 10 bases and J by 2 bases, with 18 bases between the two germline ends. The CDR3 DNA sequence: TGTGCCACCGGCGGCAGGGAGGATGGCAATCAGCCCCAGCATTTT. Translating gives CATGGREDGNQPQHF.

This chain uses TRBV2 with TRBJ2-7, with 7 bases fitting TRBD1. The germline gives CDR1 SNHLY, CDR2 FYNNEI. The CDR3 spans 13 residues. V shed 6 bases, J shed 3 bases, and the junction held 5 bases outside the gene matches. This chain's CDR3 is CASRGWDSYEQYF. DNA of the CDR3: TGTGCCAGCAGGGGTTGGGACAGCTACGAGCAGTACTTC.

The chain employs TRBV7-3 and TRBJ2-6; D not certain. Per the germline V gene, CDR1 is SGHTA and CDR2 is FQGTGA. The ends were cut back, 4 bases at V and 0 bases at J, with 7 bases in the middle. The CDR3 contains 15 residues. The CDR3 bases are TGTGCCAGCAGCTGGGGATTCTCTGGGGCCAACGTCCTGACTTTC. It encodes CASSWGFSGANVLTF.

This clonotype occurred a few times. The chain combines TRBV12-3 or TRBV12-4 with TRBJ2-7; TRBD2 matches at 12 bases. The V and J ends lost 1 base and 6 bases, in that order; junction bases with no gene match: 1. This CDR3 has 14 amino acids. The CDR3 loop is CASSLETSGSEQYF. The CDR3 region has the DNA TGTGCCAGCAGTTTAGAGACTAGCGGGAGCGAGCAGTACTTC.

Only a few counts were recorded for this clonotype. V usage is TRBV20-1 and J usage is TRBJ2-5; 7 bases map to TRBD2. Per germline, CDR1 DFQATT and CDR2 SNEGSKA (reference sequence). The CDR3 runs 14 residues. V lost 0 bases, J lost 3 bases, and 4 bases stayed unmatched. The CDR3 DNA reads as TGCAGTGCTAGAGATAGTCTAGCGGAAGAGACCCAGTACTTC. This sequence encodes CSARDSLAEETQYF.

This clonotype came up many times. The rearrangement links TRBV12-3 or TRBV12-4 to TRBJ2-7, with D tentatively TRBD2 (6 bases). The CDR3 runs 12 residues. The germline V and J ends were trimmed by 7 bases and 2 bases, with 9 bases remaining between them. In DNA, the CDR3 is TGTGCCAGCACCGCGGGACCCTACGAGCAGTACTTC. Its translation is CASTAGPYEQYF.